This T cell receptor (beta chain) was found in a study of regulatory T cells in long-lasting Graves disease. Between the trimmed V and J ends, which lost 4 bases and 2 bases, there was a span of 17 bases. There are 16 residues in the CDR3. CDR1 and CDR2 from the germline V gene are MNHEY and SMNVEV (reference sequence). As to time point: newly diagnosed GD, antithyroid drugs for less than 3 months. Following extraction of RNA from PBMCs, that RNA was used to make the TCR library. This clonotype has ten or more counts. TCR beta libraries were built with iRepertoire HTBI primers and Arm-PCR of CDR3 regions. Source study methods: Across samples, 60 or so TRBV and roughly 13 TRBJ segments were found. Each CDR3 protein gets one entry after TCRdb re-called the multiplex PCR reads with MiXCR. The authors' filters were not applied to this entry. The data hold about 400,000 distinct CDR3 sequences, with 15% observed a single time.

A further study also used this sample, focusing on T cells in Graves' hyperthyroidism and ophthalmopathy. This second report adds: Primed by the HTBI set, a first-round RT-PCR was run on the TCR CDR3. Within blood appeared most thyroid clonotypes that had expanded above 0.001.

The material was peripheral blood mononuclear cells (PBMCs), obtained at new diagnosis, from a patient treated with antithyroid drugs. The chain couples TRBV27 to TRBJ1-1, with D unclear. The sequence was collected from a woman aged 40 to 55 with Graves disease. CDR3 DNA: TGTGCCAGCAGTTACGGGCCCCACCATACAAACACTGAAGCTTTCTTT. Its translation: CASSYGPHHTNTEAFF.